This T cell receptor beta chain was sequenced for a study of blood T cells in healthy people across ages. The sample holds many counts of this clonotype. Using a J-beta primer mix together with a sample-barcoded 5' primer, a second PCR was run for about 6 to 11 cycles. TCRdb used MiXCR to reprocess the 5' RACE reads, holding one entry per CDR3 protein. Among 1,100,000 or so distinct CDR3 sequences listed, 35% to 50% were seen once. Germline lookup yields CDR1 MGHRA and CDR2 YSYEKL. V was clipped by 3 bases and J by 0 bases, with 15 bases between them. This CDR3 is built from 16 residues. Sequencing was carried out using blood. J is TRBJ2-7 and V is TRBV4-1; the D gene is possibly TRBD2 (5 bases). The clonotype originates from a woman between 55 and 75 years old in good health. CDR3 residues: CASSHPDYRGSYEQYF. In nucleotides, the CDR3 is TGCGCCAGCAGCCATCCCGACTACCGGGGCTCCTACGAGCAGTACTTC.